This T cell receptor beta chain was identified in a study of T cell responses to AZD1222 COVID-19 vaccine. Per germline, CDR1 SGHNT and CDR2 YENEEA. The ends were cut back, 2 bases at V and 1 base at J, with 11 bases in the middle. The CDR3 runs 15 residues. The study, taken as a whole, reports: Repertoire sampling happened only post peak T cell response. Donors were largely white British and mainly female; clonal diversity was possibly underestimated. Within unmutated variant regions lay the reported targets of nearly half of spike-specific TCRs.

TCRdb keeps only in-frame clones here, not all; method: immunoSEQ multiplex PCR. The data hold approximately 140,000 clones, with 90% observed a single time. A note on this clone: Its specificity is unknown.

V and J are TRBV11-3 and TRBJ2-5; perhaps TRBD1 as D (6 bases). The clonotype originates from an adult who received the AZD1222 COVID-19 vaccine. Source: peripheral blood, taken 28 days after the second AZD1222 dose. CDR3 coding DNA: TGTGCCAGCAGCTTAAGCAGGGGATCCCAAGAGACCCAGTACTTC. Translation: CASSLSRGSQETQYF.